This TCR beta chain was sequenced in a study of blood T cell repertoires in COVID-19. Study processing details: Researchers report that nucleated cell counts were estimated from reference gene primer amplification. The assay was immunoSEQ multiplex PCR, and TCRdb's table has in-frame clones only and misses some. The V and J calls and clone size are taken from that table; D and trimming were inferred from the DNA. The sample includes roughly 250,000 clones, 80% to 90% of them seen just once. The CDR3 spans 16 residues. CDR1 and CDR2 (germline): SGHVS, FQNEAQ. Trimming at V came to 0 bases and at J to 8 bases, leaving 8 bases not matched to a gene.

The chain recombines TRBV7-8 with TRBJ1-2; 11 bases map to TRBD1. The sequence was collected from a woman aged 25 to 39 who had recovered from COVID-19. Sequences were obtained from PBMCs or T cells enriched from blood (not recorded which). CDR3 nucleotides: TGTGCCAGCAGCTTAGCGGAAGGACAGGGGGCGCGCGGCTACACCTTC. This translates into CASSLAEGQGARGYTF.